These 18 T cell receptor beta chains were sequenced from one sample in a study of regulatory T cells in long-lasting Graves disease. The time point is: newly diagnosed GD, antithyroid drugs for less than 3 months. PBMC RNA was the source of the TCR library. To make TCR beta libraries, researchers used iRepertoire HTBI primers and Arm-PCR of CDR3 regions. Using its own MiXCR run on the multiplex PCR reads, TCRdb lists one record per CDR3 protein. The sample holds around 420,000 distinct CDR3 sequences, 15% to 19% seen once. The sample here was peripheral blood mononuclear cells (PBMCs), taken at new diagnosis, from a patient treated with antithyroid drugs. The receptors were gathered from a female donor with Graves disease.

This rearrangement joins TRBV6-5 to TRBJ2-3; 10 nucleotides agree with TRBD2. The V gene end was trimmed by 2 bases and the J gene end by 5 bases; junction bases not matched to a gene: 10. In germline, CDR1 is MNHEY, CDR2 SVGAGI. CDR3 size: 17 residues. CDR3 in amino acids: CASSYPPERGGRDTQYF. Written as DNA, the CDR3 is TGTGCCAGCAGTTACCCCCCGGAGCGGGGGGGCCGAGATACGCAGTATTTT.

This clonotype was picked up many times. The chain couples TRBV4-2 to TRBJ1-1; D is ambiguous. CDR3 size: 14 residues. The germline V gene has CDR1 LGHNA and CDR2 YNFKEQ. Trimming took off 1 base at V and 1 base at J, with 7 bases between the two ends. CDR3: CASSQGMGNTEAFF. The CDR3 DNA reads TGTGCCAGCAGCCAAGGGATGGGGAACACTGAAGCTTTCTTT.

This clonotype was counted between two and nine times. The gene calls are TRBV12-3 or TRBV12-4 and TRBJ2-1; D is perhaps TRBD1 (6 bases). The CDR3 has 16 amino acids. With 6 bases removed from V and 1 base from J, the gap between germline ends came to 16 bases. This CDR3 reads CASRGGRPESYNEQFF. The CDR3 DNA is TGTGCCAGCAGAGGGGGACGGCCAGAATCCTACAATGAGCAGTTCTTC.

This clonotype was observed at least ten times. CDR3 protein: CSARSGQGGYEQYF. The CDR3 DNA reads as TGCAGTGCTAGATCGGGACAGGGGGGATACGAGCAGTACTTC. This chain connects TRBV20-1 to TRBJ2-7; TRBD1 matches 11 bases. CDR1 is DFQATT and CDR2 is SNEGSKA in the germline V gene (reference sequence). Losses at the gene ends were 2 bases for V and 4 bases for J; bases not matched to a gene: 4. The CDR3 totals 14 residues.

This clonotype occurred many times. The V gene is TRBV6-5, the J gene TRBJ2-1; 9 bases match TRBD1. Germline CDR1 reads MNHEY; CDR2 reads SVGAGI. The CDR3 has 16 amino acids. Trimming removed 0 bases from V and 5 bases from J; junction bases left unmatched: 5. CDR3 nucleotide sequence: TGTGCCAGCAGTTACTCCTTTGGGGACAGGGACAATGAGCAGTTCTTC. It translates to CASSYSFGDRDNEQFF.

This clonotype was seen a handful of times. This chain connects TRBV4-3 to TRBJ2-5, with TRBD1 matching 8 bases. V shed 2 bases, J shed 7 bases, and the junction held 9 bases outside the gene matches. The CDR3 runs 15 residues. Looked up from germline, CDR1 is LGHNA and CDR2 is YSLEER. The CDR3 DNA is TGCGCCAGCAGCCAATTTGGACAGGGACCATGGACCCAGTACTTC. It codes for CASSQFGQGPWTQYF.

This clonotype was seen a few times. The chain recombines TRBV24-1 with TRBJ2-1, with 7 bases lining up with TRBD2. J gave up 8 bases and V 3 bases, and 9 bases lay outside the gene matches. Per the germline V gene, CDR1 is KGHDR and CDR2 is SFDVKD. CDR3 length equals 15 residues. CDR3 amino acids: CATSDPTRGGDEQFF. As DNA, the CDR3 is TGTGCCACCAGTGATCCAACTCGGGGAGGGGATGAGCAGTTCTTC.

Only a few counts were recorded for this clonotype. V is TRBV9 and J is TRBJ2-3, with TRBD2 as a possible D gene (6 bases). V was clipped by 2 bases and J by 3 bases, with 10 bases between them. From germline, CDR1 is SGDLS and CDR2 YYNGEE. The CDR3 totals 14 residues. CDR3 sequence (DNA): TGTGCCAGCAGCGTTAGAAGCGGGACAGATACGCAGTATTTT. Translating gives CASSVRSGTDTQYF. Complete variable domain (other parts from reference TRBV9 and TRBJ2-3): DSGVTQTPKHLITATGQRVTLRCSPRSGDLSVYWYQQSLDQGLQFLIQYYNGEERAKGNILERFSAQQFPDLHSELNLSSLELGDSALYFCASSVRSGTDTQYFGPGTRLTVL.

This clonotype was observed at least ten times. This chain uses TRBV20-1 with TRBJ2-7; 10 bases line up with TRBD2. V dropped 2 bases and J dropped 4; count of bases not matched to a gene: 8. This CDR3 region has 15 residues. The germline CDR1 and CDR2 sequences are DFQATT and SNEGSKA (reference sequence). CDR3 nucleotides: TGCAGTGCTAGACTGAAGCTAGCGGGGGCTTACGAGCAGTACTTC. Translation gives CSARLKLAGAYEQYF.

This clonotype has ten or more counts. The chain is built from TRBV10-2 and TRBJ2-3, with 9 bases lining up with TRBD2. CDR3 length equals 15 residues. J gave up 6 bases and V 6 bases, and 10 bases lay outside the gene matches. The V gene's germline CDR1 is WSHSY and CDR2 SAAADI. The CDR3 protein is CASRVAGVLGDTQYF. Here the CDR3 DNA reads TGCGCCAGCAGGGTAGCGGGAGTCCTGGGGGATACGCAGTATTTT.

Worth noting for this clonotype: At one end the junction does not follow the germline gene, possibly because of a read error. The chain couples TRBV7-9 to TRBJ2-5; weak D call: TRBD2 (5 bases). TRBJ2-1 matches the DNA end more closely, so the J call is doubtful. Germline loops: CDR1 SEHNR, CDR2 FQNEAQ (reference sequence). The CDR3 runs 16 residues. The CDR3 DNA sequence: TGTGCCAGCAGCTTATCTACCGGGATTGCCTACGATGAGCAGTTCTTC. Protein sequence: CASSLSTGIAYDEQFF.

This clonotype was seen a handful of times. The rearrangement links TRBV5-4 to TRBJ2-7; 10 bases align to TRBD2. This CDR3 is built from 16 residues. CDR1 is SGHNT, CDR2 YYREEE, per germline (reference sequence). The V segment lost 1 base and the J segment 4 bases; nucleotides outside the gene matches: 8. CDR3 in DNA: TGTGCCAGCAGCTTGTCCTCCGGGACTAGCGCATACGAGCAGTACTTC. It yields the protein CASSLSSGTSAYEQYF.

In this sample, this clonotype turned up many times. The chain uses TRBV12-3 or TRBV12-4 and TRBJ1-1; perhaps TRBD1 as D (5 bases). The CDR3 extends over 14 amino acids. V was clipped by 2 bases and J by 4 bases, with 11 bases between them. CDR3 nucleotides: TGTGCCAGCAGTTTATTGTGGGGCGGCACTGAAGCTTTCTTT. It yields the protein CASSLLWGGTEAFF.

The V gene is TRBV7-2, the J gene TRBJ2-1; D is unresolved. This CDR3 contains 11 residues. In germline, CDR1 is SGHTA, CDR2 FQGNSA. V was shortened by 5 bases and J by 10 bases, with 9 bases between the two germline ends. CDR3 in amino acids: CASSTGSEQFF. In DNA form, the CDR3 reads TGTGCCAGCAGCACCGGATCAGAGCAGTTCTTC.

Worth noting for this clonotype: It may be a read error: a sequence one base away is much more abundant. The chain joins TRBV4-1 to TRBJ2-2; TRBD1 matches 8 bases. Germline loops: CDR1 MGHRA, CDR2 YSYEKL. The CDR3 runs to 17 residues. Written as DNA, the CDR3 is TGCGCCAGCACACAAAAACCAGGGGGCCGGGACACCGGGAAGCTGTTTTTT. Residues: CASTQKPGGRDTGKLFF.

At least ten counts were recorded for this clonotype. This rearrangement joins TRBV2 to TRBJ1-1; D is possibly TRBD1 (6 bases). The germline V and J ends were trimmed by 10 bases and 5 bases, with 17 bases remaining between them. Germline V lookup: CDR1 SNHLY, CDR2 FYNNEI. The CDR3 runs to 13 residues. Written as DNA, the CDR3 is TGTGCCAACTATAACAGGGATTGGACTGAAGCTTTCTTT. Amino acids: CANYNRDWTEAFF.

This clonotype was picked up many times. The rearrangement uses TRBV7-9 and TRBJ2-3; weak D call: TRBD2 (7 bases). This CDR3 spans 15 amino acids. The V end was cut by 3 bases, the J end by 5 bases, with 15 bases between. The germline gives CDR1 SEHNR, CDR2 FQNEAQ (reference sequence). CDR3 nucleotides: TGTGCCAGCAGCTTCGTTCGGGGGGCCGTAGATACGCAGTATTTT. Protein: CASSFVRGAVDTQYF.

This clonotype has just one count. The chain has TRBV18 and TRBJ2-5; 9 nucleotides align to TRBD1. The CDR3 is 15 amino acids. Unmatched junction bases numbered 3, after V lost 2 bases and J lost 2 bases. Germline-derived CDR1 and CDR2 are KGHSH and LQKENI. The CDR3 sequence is CASSPGTGPQETQYF. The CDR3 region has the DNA TGTGCCAGCTCACCAGGGACAGGGCCACAAGAGACCCAGTACTTC.